This record looks at one T cell receptor beta chain sequence and its context. The antigen is unknown. This PCR relied on a set of 60 Vbeta primers and 13 Jbeta primers. Produced via immunoSEQ multiplex PCR; TCRdb's table is partial and in-frame only. The sample lists some 65,000 clones; less than 70% were seen once. Germline V gene sequence: CDR1 SGHVS, CDR2 FQNEAQ. The junction had 8 bases not matched to a gene; V was cut back by 8 bases and J by 5 bases. The CDR3 length is 14 residues. These data are taken from a study of cytomegalovirus exposure and HLA in healthy donors. Study outcomes and limitations: Roughly uniform depth of sequencing across donors was assumed in presence/absence analyses. 87-base-pair reads could not separate some V segments, including TRBV6-2 and TRBV6-3. Many donors shared some public TCRs, even though most TCR sequences were rare.

This sequence originates from a young man in good health and CMV-seronegative. Specimen: PBMCs. V usage is TRBV7-8 and J usage is TRBJ2-2; 7 positions agree with TRBD1. CDR3 amino acids: CASRWGTETGELFF. CDR3 nucleotides: TGTGCCAGCCGCTGGGGGACAGAGACCGGGGAGCTGTTTTTT.